The rows below give T cell receptor beta chains drawn from one sample of a study of blood T cells in healthy people across ages. TCRdb fed the 5' RACE reads into MiXCR, producing one record per CDR3 protein. The table includes 850,000 to 1,000,000 distinct CDR3 sequences, roughly 51% detected once. Sequencing was carried out using blood. The receptors come from a woman between 55 and 75 years old in good health. The CDR3 runs from the conserved cysteine through the conserved F or W. A D gene is named only where the DNA matches it firmly. Clone size is stated in some rows and not others, as once, few, many or a class when expanded.

v_gene	abundance	j_gene	d_gene	len	CDR3nt	CDR3aa
TRBV5-8	NA	TRBJ1-5	NA	15	TGTGCCAGCAGCTGGAGACAGGTCAGCAATCAGCCCCAGCATTTT	CASSWRQVSNQPQHF
TRBV11-2	NA	TRBJ2-7	TRBD1	15	TGTGCCAGCAGCACAACCGGGACAGGGGCCTACGAGCAGTACTTC	CASSTTGTGAYEQYF
TRBV28	NA	TRBJ2-7	TRBD1	14	TGTGCCAGCAGTTTCCATGGACAGGCCTACGAGCAGTACTTC	CASSFHGQAYEQYF
TRBV29-1	NA	TRBJ2-3	TRBD2	14	TGCAGCGCTGACCGTGGGGGGACTAGAGGTACGCAGTATTTT	CSADRGGTRGTQYF
TRBV7-2	NA	TRBJ1-2	NA	14	TGTGCCAGTAGCTTAGTGTGGGAGGCGGGTGGCTACACCTTC	CASSLVWEAGGYTF
TRBV29-1	many	TRBJ2-3	TRBD2	13	TGCAGCGTTGAGGGCGGGAGGGCTGATACGCAGTATTTT	CSVEGGRADTQYF
TRBV11-2	NA	TRBJ2-7	TRBD1	17	TGTGCCAGCAGCTCCCGGGACAGCCTAAGAAAGAGCTACGAGCAGTACTTC	CASSSRDSLRKSYEQYF
TRBV27	NA	TRBJ2-2	NA	15	TGTGCCAGCAGTTTTCGGGGTACAAACACCGGGGAGCTGTTTTTT	CASSFRGTNTGELFF
TRBV11-2	few	TRBJ2-7	TRBD1	13	TGTGCCAGCAGCTTAGCCCGACAGGGTCAGCAGTACTTC	CASSLARQGQQYF
TRBV20-1	NA	TRBJ2-5	NA	15	TGCAGTGCTAGGAAGTGGAATGCGGCGGGAGAGACCCAGTACTTC	CSARKWNAAGETQYF
TRBV21-1	NA	TRBJ2-7	NA	15	TGTGCCAGCAGCAAAGTGGAGACTAGAATGGACGAGCAGTACTTC	CASSKVETRMDEQYF
TRBV7-3	NA	TRBJ1-6	NA	11	TGTGCCAGCAGCCCGGAGGGACCCCCCCACTTT	CASSPEGPPHF
TRBV11-2	NA	TRBJ2-3	TRBD2	18	TGTGCCAGCAGCTTATCCCCCAAAACTAGCGGGAACACAGATACGCAGTATTTT	CASSLSPKTSGNTDTQYF
TRBV4-3	few	TRBJ2-1	NA	18	TGCGCCAGCAGCCAAGACTATTTGGGGGAGGACAGGCTAAATGAGCAGTTCTTC	CASSQDYLGEDRLNEQFF
TRBV20-1	NA	TRBJ2-5	NA	11	TGCAGTGCAGAACCCCAAGAGACCCAGTACTTC	CSAEPQETQYF
TRBV6-6	NA	TRBJ1-5	TRBD1	14	TGTGCCAGCAGGGAGGGGGCGAGCAATCAGCCCCAGCATTTT	CASREGASNQPQHF
TRBV4-1	NA	TRBJ2-1	NA	16	TGCGCCAGCAGCCACACGACAGGACTAGGCCAAGAGACCCAGTTCTTC	CASSHTTGLGQETQFF
TRBV4-3	many	TRBJ2-7	TRBD2	15	TGCGCCAGCAGCCAAGGACTAGCGGGATACTACGAGCAGTACTTC	CASSQGLAGYYEQYF
TRBV4-3	few	TRBJ2-7	NA	15	TGCGCCAGCAGCCCCGGAAGGGGGATCATTTACGAGCAGTACTTC	CASSPGRGIIYEQYF
TRBV2	NA	TRBJ2-1	NA	13	TGTGCCAGCCTACGGCAGGGGGGTTGCGGGCAGTTCTTC	CASLRQGGCGQFF
TRBV2	few	TRBJ2-5	TRBD1	13	TGTGCCAGCAGCGAACAGGGGGCGGAGACCCAGTACTTC	CASSEQGAETQYF
TRBV12-3/TRBV12-4	NA	TRBJ2-7	NA	15	TGTGCCAGCGGACTCGAATCGGGTAGCTCCTACGAGCAGTACTTC	CASGLESGSSYEQYF
TRBV5-1	NA	TRBJ2-7	NA	15	TGCGCCAGCAGCTTAATTCGTCAGCCCGATTACGAGCAGTACTTC	CASSLIRQPDYEQYF
TRBV7-2	NA	TRBJ2-5	TRBD1	14	TGTGCCAGCAGCTCCCAGGGGGTTAAAGAGACCCAGTACTTC	CASSSQGVKETQYF
TRBV29-1	few	TRBJ1-5	NA	13	TGCAGCGCTGTTAGGGGGGACAATCAGCCCCAGCATTTT	CSAVRGDNQPQHF
TRBV7-9	once	TRBJ2-2	TRBD2	14	TGTGTCAGCGTGAGAGCGGGAGATACCGGGGAGCTGTTTTTT	CVSVRAGDTGELFF
TRBV7-9	few	TRBJ2-5	TRBD2	16	TGTGCCAGCAGCTTAGCGATTCTAGCGGGAGTAGAGACCCAGTACTTC	CASSLAILAGVETQYF
TRBV6-6	NA	TRBJ2-6	TRBD2	14	TGTGCTAGTAGGGAGGGATCTGGGGCCAACGTCCTGACTTTC	CASREGSGANVLTF
TRBV6-1	NA	TRBJ2-2	TRBD2	14	TGTGCCAGCAGTGAAGGGACTAGCACCGGGGAGCTGTTTTTT	CASSEGTSTGELFF